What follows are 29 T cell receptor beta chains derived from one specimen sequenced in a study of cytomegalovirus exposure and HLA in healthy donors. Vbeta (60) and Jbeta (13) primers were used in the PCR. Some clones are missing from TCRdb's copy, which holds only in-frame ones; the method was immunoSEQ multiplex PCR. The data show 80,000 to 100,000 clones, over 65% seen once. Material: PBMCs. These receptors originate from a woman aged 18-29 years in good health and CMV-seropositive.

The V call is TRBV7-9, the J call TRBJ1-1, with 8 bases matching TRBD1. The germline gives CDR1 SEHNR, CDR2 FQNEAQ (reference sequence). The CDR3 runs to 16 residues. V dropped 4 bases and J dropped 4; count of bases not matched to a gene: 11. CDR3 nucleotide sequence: TGTGCCAGCAGCTCCCAGGGGGCGTTTCGAGGCACTGAAGCTTTCTTT. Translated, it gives CASSSQGAFRGTEAFF.

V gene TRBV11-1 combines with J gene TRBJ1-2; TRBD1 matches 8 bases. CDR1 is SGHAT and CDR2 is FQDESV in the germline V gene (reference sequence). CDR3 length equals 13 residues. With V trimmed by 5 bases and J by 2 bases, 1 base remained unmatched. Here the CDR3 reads CASSRDRNYGYTF. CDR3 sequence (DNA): TGTGCCAGCAGCCGGGACAGGAACTATGGCTACACCTTC. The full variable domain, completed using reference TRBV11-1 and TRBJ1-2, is EAEVAQSPRYKITEKSQAVAFWCDPISGHATLYWYRQILGQGPELLVQFQDESVVDDSQLPKDRFSAERLKGVDSTLKIQPAELGDSAMYLCASSRDRNYGYTFGSGTRLTVV.

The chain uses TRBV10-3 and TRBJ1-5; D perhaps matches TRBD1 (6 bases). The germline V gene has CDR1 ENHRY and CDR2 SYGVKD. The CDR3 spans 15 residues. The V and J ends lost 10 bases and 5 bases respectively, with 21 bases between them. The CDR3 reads CATSSGGRVDQPQHF. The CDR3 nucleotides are TGTGCCACTTCCTCCGGGGGGCGGGTAGATCAGCCCCAGCATTTT.

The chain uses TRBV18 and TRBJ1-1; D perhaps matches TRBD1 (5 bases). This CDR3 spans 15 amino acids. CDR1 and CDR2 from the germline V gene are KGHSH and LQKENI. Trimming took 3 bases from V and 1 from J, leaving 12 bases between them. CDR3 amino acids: CASSPQGITNTEAFF. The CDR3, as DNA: TGTGCCAGCTCACCCCAGGGTATTACGAACACTGAAGCTTTCTTT.

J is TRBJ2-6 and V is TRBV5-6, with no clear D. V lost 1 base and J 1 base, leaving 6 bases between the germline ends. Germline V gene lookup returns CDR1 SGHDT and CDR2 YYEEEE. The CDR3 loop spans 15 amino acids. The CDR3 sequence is CASSLLQSGANVLTF. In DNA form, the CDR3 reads TGTGCCAGCAGCTTGCTGCAGTCTGGGGCCAACGTCCTGACTTTC.

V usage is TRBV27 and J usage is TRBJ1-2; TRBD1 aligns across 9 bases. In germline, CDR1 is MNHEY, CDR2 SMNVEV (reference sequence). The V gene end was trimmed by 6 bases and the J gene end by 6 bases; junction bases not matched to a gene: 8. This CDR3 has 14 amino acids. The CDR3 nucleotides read TGTGCCAGCAGACGACCCGGGACAGGGAATGGCTACACCTTC. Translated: CASRRPGTGNGYTF.

The CDR3 DNA follows: TGTGCCAGCAGCCCGACAGGGGAGGATCATGGCTACACCTTC. Translated, it gives CASSPTGEDHGYTF. The chain carries TRBV7-3 and TRBJ1-2; 8 bases agree with TRBD1. The CDR3 is made up of 14 amino acids. V trimming: 5 bases; J trimming: 6 bases; junction bases outside the gene matches: 8. Germline lookup yields CDR1 SGHTA and CDR2 FQGTGA.

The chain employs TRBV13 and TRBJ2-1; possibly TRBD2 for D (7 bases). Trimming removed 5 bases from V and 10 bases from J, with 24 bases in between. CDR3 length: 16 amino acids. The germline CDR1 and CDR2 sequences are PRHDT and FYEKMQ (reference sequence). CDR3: CASSTRGGGLYREQFF. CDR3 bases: TGTGCCAGCAGCACTCGCGGGGGCGGCCTATACAGAGAGCAGTTCTTC.

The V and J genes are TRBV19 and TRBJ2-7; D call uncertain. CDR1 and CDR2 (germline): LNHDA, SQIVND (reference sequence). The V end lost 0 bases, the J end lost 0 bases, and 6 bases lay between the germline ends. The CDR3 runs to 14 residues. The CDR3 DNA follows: TGTGCCAGTAGTATAGACAGACTCTCCTACGAGCAGTACTTC. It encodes CASSIDRLSYEQYF.

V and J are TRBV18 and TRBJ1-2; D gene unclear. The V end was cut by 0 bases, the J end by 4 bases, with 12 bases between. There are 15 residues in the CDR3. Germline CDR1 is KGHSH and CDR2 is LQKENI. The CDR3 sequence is CASSPPLQALYGYTF. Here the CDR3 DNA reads TGTGCCAGCTCACCACCGTTGCAGGCCCTCTATGGCTACACCTTC.

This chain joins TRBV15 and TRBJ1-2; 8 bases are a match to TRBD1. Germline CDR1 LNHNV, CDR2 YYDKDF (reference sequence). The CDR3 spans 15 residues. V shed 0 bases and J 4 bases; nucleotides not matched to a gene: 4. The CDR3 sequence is CATSRDTDRAYGYTF. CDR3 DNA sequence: TGTGCCACCAGCAGAGATACGGACAGGGCCTATGGCTACACCTTC.

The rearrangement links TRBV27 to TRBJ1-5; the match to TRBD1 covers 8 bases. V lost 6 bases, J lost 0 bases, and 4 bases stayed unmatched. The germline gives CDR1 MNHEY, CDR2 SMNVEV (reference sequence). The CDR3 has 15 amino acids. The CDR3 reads CASSLTGVSNQPQHF. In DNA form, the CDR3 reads TGTGCCAGCAGCCTGACAGGGGTTAGCAATCAGCCCCAGCATTTT.

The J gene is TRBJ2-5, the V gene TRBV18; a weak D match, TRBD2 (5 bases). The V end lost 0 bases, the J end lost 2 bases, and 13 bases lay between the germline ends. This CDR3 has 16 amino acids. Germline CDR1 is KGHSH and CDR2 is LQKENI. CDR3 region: CASSPPSSGLQETQYF. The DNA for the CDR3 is TGTGCCAGCTCACCACCGTCCAGCGGCCTTCAAGAGACCCAGTACTTC.

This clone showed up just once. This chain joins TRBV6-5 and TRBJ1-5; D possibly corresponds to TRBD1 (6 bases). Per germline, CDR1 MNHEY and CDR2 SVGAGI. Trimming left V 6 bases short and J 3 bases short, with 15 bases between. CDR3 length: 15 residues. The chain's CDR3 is CASSQQGQLNQPQHF. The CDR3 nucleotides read TGTGCCAGCAGCCAACAGGGTCAACTCAATCAGCCCCAGCATTTT.

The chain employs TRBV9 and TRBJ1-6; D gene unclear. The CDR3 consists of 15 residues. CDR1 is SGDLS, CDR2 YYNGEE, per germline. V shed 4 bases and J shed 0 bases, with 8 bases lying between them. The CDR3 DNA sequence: TGTGCCAGCAGCACATACGACTCCTATAATTCACCCCTCCACTTT. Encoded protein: CASSTYDSYNSPLHF.

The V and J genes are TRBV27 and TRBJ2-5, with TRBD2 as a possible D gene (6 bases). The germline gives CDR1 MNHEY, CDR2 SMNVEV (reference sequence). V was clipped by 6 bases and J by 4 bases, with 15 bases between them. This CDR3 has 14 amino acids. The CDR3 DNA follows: TGTGCCAGCAGCTACCTTGGGACTTTAGAGACCCAGTACTTC. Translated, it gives CASSYLGTLETQYF.

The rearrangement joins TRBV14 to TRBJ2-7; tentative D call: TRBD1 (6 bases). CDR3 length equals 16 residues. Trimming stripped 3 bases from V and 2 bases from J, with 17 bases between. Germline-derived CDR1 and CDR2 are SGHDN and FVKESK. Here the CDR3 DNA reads TGTGCCAGCAGCCACTCCGACAAGGGGGTTCCCTACGAGCAGTACTTC. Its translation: CASSHSDKGVPYEQYF.

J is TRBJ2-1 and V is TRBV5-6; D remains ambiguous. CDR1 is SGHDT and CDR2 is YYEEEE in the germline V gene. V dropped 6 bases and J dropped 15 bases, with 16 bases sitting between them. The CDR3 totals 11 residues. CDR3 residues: CASTLATNRFF. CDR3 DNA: TGTGCCAGCACCCTGGCCACGAATCGGTTCTTC.

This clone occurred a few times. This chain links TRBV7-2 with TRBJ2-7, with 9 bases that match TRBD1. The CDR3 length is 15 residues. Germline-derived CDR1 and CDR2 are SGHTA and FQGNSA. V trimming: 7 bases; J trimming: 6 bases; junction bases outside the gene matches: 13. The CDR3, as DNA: TGTGCCAGCACCTTCCGAGGGGACAGGGCCAGCGAGCAGTACTTC. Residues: CASTFRGDRASEQYF.

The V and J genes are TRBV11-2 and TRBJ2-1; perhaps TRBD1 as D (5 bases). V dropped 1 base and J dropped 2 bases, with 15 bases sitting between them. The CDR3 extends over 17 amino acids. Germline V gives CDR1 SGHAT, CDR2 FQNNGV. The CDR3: CASSLASVGLAYNEQFF. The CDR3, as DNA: TGTGCCAGCAGCTTAGCTTCCGTGGGGCTAGCCTACAATGAGCAGTTCTTC.

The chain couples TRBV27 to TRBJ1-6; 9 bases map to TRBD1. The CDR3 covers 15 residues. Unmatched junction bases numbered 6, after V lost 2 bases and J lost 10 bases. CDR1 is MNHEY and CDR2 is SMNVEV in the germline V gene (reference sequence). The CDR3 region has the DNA TGTGCCAGCAGTTTACGGGACAGGGCTGCCTCACCCCTCCACTTT. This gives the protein CASSLRDRAASPLHF.

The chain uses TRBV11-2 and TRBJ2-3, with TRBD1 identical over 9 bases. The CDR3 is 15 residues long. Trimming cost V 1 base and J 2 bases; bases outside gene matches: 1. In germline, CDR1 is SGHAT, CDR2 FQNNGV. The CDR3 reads CASSLGDRDTDTQYF. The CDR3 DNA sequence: TGTGCCAGCAGCTTAGGGGACAGGGACACAGATACGCAGTATTTT.

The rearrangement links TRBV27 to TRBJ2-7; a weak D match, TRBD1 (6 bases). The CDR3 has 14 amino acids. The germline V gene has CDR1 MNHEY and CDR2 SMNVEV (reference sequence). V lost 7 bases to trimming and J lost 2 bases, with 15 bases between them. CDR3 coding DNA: TGTGCCAGCAAGGCAGACAGGAGGCCCTACGAGCAGTACTTC. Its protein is CASKADRRPYEQYF.

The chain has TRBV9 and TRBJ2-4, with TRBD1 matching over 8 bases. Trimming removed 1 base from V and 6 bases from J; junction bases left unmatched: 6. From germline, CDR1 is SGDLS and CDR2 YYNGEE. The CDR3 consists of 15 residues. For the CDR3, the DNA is TGTGCCAGCAGCGTACAGGGGGCTGATGGAAACATTCAGTACTTC. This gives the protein CASSVQGADGNIQYF.

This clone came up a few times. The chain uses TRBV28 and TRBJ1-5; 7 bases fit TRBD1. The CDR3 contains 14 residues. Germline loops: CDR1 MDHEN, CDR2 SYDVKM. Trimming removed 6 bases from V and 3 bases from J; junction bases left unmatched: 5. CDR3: CASRTGTVNQPQHF. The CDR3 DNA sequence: TGTGCCAGCAGGACCGGGACAGTCAATCAGCCCCAGCATTTT.

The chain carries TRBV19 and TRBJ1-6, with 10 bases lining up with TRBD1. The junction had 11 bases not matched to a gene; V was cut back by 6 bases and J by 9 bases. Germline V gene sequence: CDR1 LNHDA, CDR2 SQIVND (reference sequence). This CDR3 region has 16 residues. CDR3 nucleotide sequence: TGTGCCAGTAGCGACCGGGGACAGGGGATATCTTCACCCCTCCACTTT. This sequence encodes CASSDRGQGISSPLHF. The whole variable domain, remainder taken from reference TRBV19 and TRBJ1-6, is DGGITQSPKYLFRKEGQNVTLSCEQNLNHDAMYWYRQDPGQGLRLIYYSQIVNDFQKGDIAEGYSVSREKKESFPLTVTSAQKNPTAFYLCASSDRGQGISSPLHFGNGTRLTVT.

The CDR3 DNA sequence: TGTGCCAGCAGTCAGGGTGGGGACACTGAAGCTTTCTTT. Translation gives CASSQGGDTEAFF. The chain is built from TRBV27 and TRBJ1-1; D might be TRBD1 (5 bases). The CDR3 extends over 13 amino acids. CDR1 is MNHEY and CDR2 is SMNVEV in the germline V gene (reference sequence). Trimming removed 5 bases from V and 3 bases from J, with 10 bases in between.

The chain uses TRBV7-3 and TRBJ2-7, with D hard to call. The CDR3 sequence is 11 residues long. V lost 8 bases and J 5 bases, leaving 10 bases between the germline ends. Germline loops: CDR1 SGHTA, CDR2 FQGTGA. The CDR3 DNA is TGTGCCAGCCGACTGTGCCACGAGCAGTACTTC. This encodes CASRLCHEQYF.

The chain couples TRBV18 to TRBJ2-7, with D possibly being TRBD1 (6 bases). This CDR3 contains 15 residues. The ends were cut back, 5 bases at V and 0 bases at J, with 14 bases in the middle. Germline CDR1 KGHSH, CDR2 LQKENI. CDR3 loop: CASSAGTLNSYEQYF. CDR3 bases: TGTGCCAGCTCAGCTGGGACATTGAACTCCTACGAGCAGTACTTC.